These 30 T cell receptor beta chains share one sample of origin, sequenced in a study of T cell responses to AZD1222 COVID-19 vaccine. Method: immunoSEQ multiplex PCR; TCRdb's copy keeps in-frame clones and lacks some. The sample comprises 85,000 to 100,000 clones, roughly 88% of which are singletons, and 22% rests with the top ten. The sample here was peripheral blood, taken on day 0 of AZD1222 vaccination. Every receptor here comes from an adult in good health.

The chain recombines TRBV7-2 with TRBJ1-2, with a weak D call TRBD1 (6 bases). V was clipped by 2 bases and J by 8 bases, with 12 bases between them. The CDR3 consists of 13 residues. Germline assignment: CDR1 SGHTA and CDR2 FQGNSA. The CDR3 region has the DNA TGTGCCAGCAGCTTATATCAGGGGATGGGCTACACCTTC. Amino acid sequence: CASSLYQGMGYTF. Full variable domain (rest looked up from reference TRBV7-2 and TRBJ1-2): GAGVSQSPSNKVTEKGKDVELRCDPISGHTALYWYRQSLGQGLEFLIYFQGNSAPDKSGLPSDRFSAERTGGSVSTLTIQRTQQEDSAVYLCASSLYQGMGYTFGSGTRLTVV.

V and J are TRBV7-9 and TRBJ2-5, with TRBD2 matching over 7 bases. This CDR3 region has 16 residues. The trim removed 1 base at V and 6 bases at J, leaving 11 bases unmatched. Germline V gene lookup returns CDR1 SEHNR and CDR2 FQNEAQ (reference sequence). CDR3 sequence: CASSLGHGGGPKTQYF. DNA of the CDR3: TGTGCCAGCAGCTTAGGACACGGCGGGGGTCCGAAGACCCAGTACTTC.

The chain combines TRBV2 with TRBJ2-7; 12 bases align to TRBD1. The CDR3 length is 15 residues. The trim removed 6 bases at V and 3 bases at J, leaving 6 bases unmatched. Germline V lookup: CDR1 SNHLY, CDR2 FYNNEI. Here the CDR3 reads CASREGQGAVYEQYF. The CDR3 DNA sequence: TGTGCCAGCAGGGAGGGACAGGGGGCTGTCTACGAGCAGTACTTC.

V gene TRBV29-1 combines with J gene TRBJ1-6; D gene uncertain. This CDR3 comprises 13 residues. V lost 4 bases and J 5 bases, leaving 9 bases between the germline ends. Germline V gene lookup returns CDR1 SQVTM and CDR2 ANQGSEA. The CDR3 is CSVADVDNSPLHF. The CDR3 coding sequence is TGCAGCGTTGCGGACGTAGATAATTCACCCCTCCACTTT.

In its sample, this clone was seen once. The rearrangement links TRBV5-1 to TRBJ1-6; TRBD1 aligns across 9 bases. Germline V CDR1 and CDR2: SGHRS, YFSETQ. The V and J ends lost 3 bases and 10 bases, in that order; junction bases with no gene match: 8. This CDR3 is built from 15 residues. CDR3 protein: CASSSGQGKDSPLHF. The CDR3 nucleotides read TGCGCCAGCAGCTCGGGACAGGGAAAAGACTCACCCCTCCACTTT.

The genes are TRBV5-1 and TRBJ2-5; 8 bases agree with TRBD2. Germline CDR1 is SGHRS and CDR2 is YFSETQ. CDR3 length: 14 amino acids. V shed 5 bases and J 2 bases; nucleotides not matched to a gene: 5. The DNA for the CDR3 is TGCGCCAGCAGATTGCGGGGGGAACAAGAGACCCAGTACTTC. This encodes CASRLRGEQETQYF.

The chain joins TRBV18 to TRBJ1-4, with a weak D call TRBD1 (6 bases). The V gene lost 4 bases and the J gene lost 7 bases, with 13 bases spanning the gap. This CDR3 comprises 14 residues. Germline CDR1 and CDR2: KGHSH and LQKENI. DNA of the CDR3: TGTGCCAGCTCACGGGGGCCGAGAGGTGAAAAACTGTTTTTT. This codes for CASSRGPRGEKLFF.

V gene TRBV12-3 or TRBV12-4 combines with J gene TRBJ1-4; D remains unclear. This CDR3 has 12 residues. V lost 5 bases and J 7 bases, leaving 8 bases between the germline ends. The CDR3 sequence: CASSPLGEKLFF. As DNA, the CDR3 is TGTGCCAGCAGTCCTTTAGGTGAAAAACTGTTTTTT.

The chain carries TRBV5-1 and TRBJ2-7; TRBD1 aligns across 8 bases. V trimming: 4 bases; J trimming: 3 bases; junction bases outside the gene matches: 3. The CDR3 contains 13 residues. Germline V CDR1 and CDR2: SGHRS, YFSETQ. CDR3 amino acids: CASSAGQGYEQYF. CDR3 bases: TGCGCCAGCAGCGCCGGACAGGGCTACGAGCAGTACTTC.

The chain employs TRBV6-5 and TRBJ2-7; 7 nucleotides agree with TRBD2. The CDR3 runs 15 residues. Germline lookup yields CDR1 MNHEY and CDR2 SVGAGI. Trimming took 0 bases from V and 3 from J; bases not matched to a gene: 5. The CDR3 spells CASSYSFGGSYEQYF. For the CDR3, the DNA is TGTGCCAGCAGTTACTCATTCGGGGGGAGCTACGAGCAGTACTTC.

The rearrangement uses TRBV5-6 and TRBJ2-7; TRBD1 matches at 7 bases. The CDR3 has 16 amino acids. The V gene's germline CDR1 is SGHDT and CDR2 YYEEEE. J was trimmed by 4 bases and V by 4 bases; bases with no gene match: 14. For the CDR3, the DNA is TGTGCCAGCAGCCTCGGACAGGCTATTGTCAATTACGAGCAGTACTTC. Encoded protein: CASSLGQAIVNYEQYF. Variable domain in full (rest from reference TRBV5-6 and TRBJ2-7): DAGVTQSPTHLIKTRGQQVTLRCSPKSGHDTVSWYQQALGQGPQFIFQYYEEEERQRGNFPDRFSGHQFPNYSSELNVNALLLGDSALYLCASSLGQAIVNYEQYFGPGTRLTVT.

The chain couples TRBV6-5 to TRBJ2-5; possibly TRBD1 for D (6 bases). CDR3 length equals 14 residues. V was pared by 6 bases and J by 2 bases, with 13 bases between. Germline CDR1 and CDR2: MNHEY and SVGAGI. CDR3 sequence: CASSPQDRQETQYF. CDR3 nucleotide sequence: TGTGCCAGCAGCCCCCAAGACAGGCAAGAGACCCAGTACTTC.

V gene TRBV4-3 combines with J gene TRBJ2-3; tentative D call: TRBD1 (6 bases). The CDR3 consists of 15 residues. Germline V gene sequence: CDR1 LGHNA, CDR2 YSLEER. The V end was cut by 4 bases, the J end by 4 bases, with 15 bases between. CDR3 residues: CASSLSYQGPDTQYF. The CDR3, as DNA: TGCGCCAGCAGCCTTTCCTACCAGGGGCCAGATACGCAGTATTTT.

The genes are TRBV25-1 and TRBJ2-1; 7 positions match TRBD1. Per germline, CDR1 MGHDK and CDR2 SYGVNS. The ends lost 5 bases at V and 7 bases at J; junction bases unmatched: 11. CDR3 length: 15 residues. The CDR3 reads CASSRTTGIMNEQFF. The CDR3 nucleotides read TGTGCCAGCAGTCGGACGACAGGGATAATGAATGAGCAGTTCTTC.

The rearrangement uses TRBV2 and TRBJ1-4; no definite D call. The germline V and J ends were trimmed by 10 bases and 0 bases, with 12 bases remaining between them. This CDR3 is built from 14 residues. Per the germline V gene, CDR1 is SNHLY and CDR2 is FYNNEI. In DNA, the CDR3 is TGTGCCACCTCATTGGAAGCAACTAATGAAAAACTGTTTTTT. It specifies CATSLEATNEKLFF.

V and J are TRBV18 and TRBJ1-5; D unclear. V was shortened by 2 bases and J by 0 bases, with 11 bases between the two germline ends. In germline, CDR1 is KGHSH, CDR2 LQKENI. This CDR3 has 16 residues. CDR3 loop: CASSPEVGSSNQPQHF. The CDR3, as DNA: TGTGCCAGCTCACCAGAAGTCGGATCTAGCAATCAGCCCCAGCATTTT.

The chain recombines TRBV7-2 with TRBJ1-6; 12 bases are a match to TRBD1. Germline V gene lookup returns CDR1 SGHTA and CDR2 FQGNSA. J gave up 9 bases and V 3 bases, and 3 bases lay outside the gene matches. CDR3 length: 15 residues. The CDR3 nucleotides read TGTGCCAGCAGCTTTAGGGACAGGGGGCTTTCACCCCTCCACTTT. Its translation: CASSFRDRGLSPLHF.

V usage is TRBV3-1 (or the pseudogene TRBV3-2) and J usage is TRBJ2-1, with 8 bases fitting TRBD2. V lost 4 bases and J lost 4; bases outside the gene matches: 15. This CDR3 comprises 18 residues. Looked up from germline, CDR1 is LGHDT and CDR2 is YNNKEL (reference sequence). CDR3 residues: CASSRLEGRGDEYNEQFF. The DNA of the CDR3 is TGTGCCAGCAGCCGCCTCGAAGGGCGGGGGGACGAATACAATGAGCAGTTCTTC.

The gene calls are TRBV2 and TRBJ2-1; TRBD2 agrees at 13 bases. Per germline, CDR1 SNHLY and CDR2 FYNNEI. The V gene end was trimmed by 6 bases and the J gene end by 5 bases; junction bases not matched to a gene: 4. CDR3 size: 15 residues. The CDR3 nucleotides read TGTGCCAGCAGGCGACTAGCGGGGGGCCACAATGAGCAGTTCTTC. Its protein is CASRRLAGGHNEQFF.

V and J are TRBV6-5 and TRBJ2-7; 9 bases match TRBD1. The J segment lost 2 bases and the V segment lost 5 bases, leaving 1 base of the junction unmatched. Germline values: CDR1 MNHEY, CDR2 SVGAGI. The CDR3 runs 13 residues. CDR3 DNA sequence: TGTGCCAGCAGTAGGGACAGGGCCTACGAGCAGTACTTC. Its translation is CASSRDRAYEQYF.

Only a few counts were recorded for this clone. This chain connects TRBV10-3 to TRBJ1-5; tentative D call: TRBD1 (5 bases). CDR1 ENHRY and CDR2 SYGVKD come from the germline V gene. There are 13 residues in the CDR3. V was shortened by 4 bases and J by 3 bases, with 7 bases between the two germline ends. In DNA form, the CDR3 reads TGTGCCATCAGTGCGGGGCTCAATCAGCCCCAGCATTTT. As protein: CAISAGLNQPQHF.

This chain's CDR3 is CASSQDLNRGLNYGYTF. CDR3 DNA sequence: TGCGCCAGCAGCCAAGATCTTAACAGGGGTCTTAACTATGGCTACACCTTC. V and J are TRBV4-3 and TRBJ1-2; 7 nucleotides agree with TRBD1. CDR3 length equals 17 residues. Germline CDR1 and CDR2: LGHNA and YSLEER. V gave up 0 bases and J gave up 1 base; unmatched junction bases: 8.

This clone was seen a handful of times. This sequence joins TRBV5-8 and TRBJ1-1; maybe TRBD1 (5 bases). The V end lost 5 bases, the J end lost 3 bases, and 14 bases lay between the germline ends. CDR3 length: 14 residues. In germline, CDR1 is SGHTS, CDR2 YDEGEE. Here the CDR3 reads CASRGVLRDTEAFF. The CDR3 coding sequence is TGTGCCAGCAGAGGGGTGTTAAGGGACACTGAAGCTTTCTTT.

The rearrangement joins TRBV19 to TRBJ1-5, with TRBD1 matching 11 bases. Per germline, CDR1 LNHDA and CDR2 SQIVND (reference sequence). V gave up 0 bases and J gave up 4 bases; unmatched junction bases: 5. The CDR3 length is 17 residues. The CDR3 spells CASSIDRGTGGNQPQHF. In nucleotides, the CDR3 is TGTGCCAGTAGTATAGATCGCGGGACAGGGGGAAATCAGCCCCAGCATTTT.

The genes are TRBV29-1 and TRBJ1-2; D unclear. The germline CDR1 and CDR2 sequences are SQVTM and ANQGSEA. The length of the CDR3 is 11 residues. Trimming stripped 5 bases from V and 2 bases from J, with 6 bases between. The CDR3 loop is CSVSLNYGYTF. CDR3 in DNA: TGCAGCGTTAGCCTGAACTATGGCTACACCTTC. The whole variable domain, filled in from reference TRBV29-1 and TRBJ1-2, reads SAVISQKPSRDICQRGTSLTIQCQVDSQVTMMFWYRQQPGQSLTLIATANQGSEATYESGFVIDKFPISRPNLTFSTLTVSNMSPEDSSIYLCSVSLNYGYTFGSGTRLTVV.

The CDR3 here is CASRPRGAPGQPQHF. CDR3 bases: TGTGCCAGCAGGCCTCGGGGGGCCCCGGGTCAGCCCCAGCATTTT. The chain carries TRBV28 and TRBJ1-5, with a weak D call TRBD1 (6 bases). Germline V lookup: CDR1 MDHEN, CDR2 SYDVKM. V was cut by 6 bases and J by 6 bases, with 18 bases left in between. The CDR3 spans 15 residues.

V and J are TRBV12-5 and TRBJ2-1, with 12 bases that match TRBD2. This CDR3 contains 15 residues. Trimming at V came to 3 bases and at J to 9 bases, leaving 6 bases not matched to a gene. Per the germline V gene, CDR1 is LGHNT and CDR2 is FRNRAP. The CDR3 nucleotides read TGTGCTAGTGGTTTCTCTAGCGGGGGGGCGTTTGAGCAGTTCTTC. This gives the protein CASGFSSGGAFEQFF.

V gene TRBV3-1 (or the pseudogene TRBV3-2) combines with J gene TRBJ1-2; D gene uncertain. The germline V and J ends were trimmed by 2 bases and 4 bases, with 14 bases remaining between them. This CDR3 is 15 amino acids long. CDR1 LGHDT and CDR2 YNNKEL come from the germline V gene (reference sequence). The CDR3 nucleotides are TGTGCCAGCAGCCAATCTTTCTTGGCAGTCTATGGCTACACCTTC. It specifies CASSQSFLAVYGYTF.

The V call is TRBV5-6, the J call TRBJ2-3, with unresolved D. CDR3 size: 14 residues. V lost 0 bases and J 5 bases, leaving 10 bases between the germline ends. The germline V gene encodes CDR1 SGHDT and CDR2 YYEEEE. In DNA, the CDR3 is TGTGCCAGCAGCTTGGAGCCCCTAGGAGATACGCAGTATTTT. It is translated as CASSLEPLGDTQYF.

The chain employs TRBV27 and TRBJ1-5; D not certain. Germline loops: CDR1 MNHEY, CDR2 SMNVEV (reference sequence). V lost 3 bases, J lost 0 bases, and 9 bases lay in between. The CDR3 runs to 15 residues. The CDR3 spells CASSFGHNSNQPQHF. The CDR3 coding sequence is TGTGCCAGCAGTTTTGGTCACAATAGCAATCAGCCCCAGCATTTT.